This T cell receptor (beta chain) was sequenced in a study of human T cells and chemical hapten exposure. Study-wide context: Patches that contained 0.01% DPC were applied to the upper back and read at 6 days.

TCRdb re-analysed the RACE reads in MiXCR, keeping a single row per CDR3 protein. The data contain 150,000 to 200,000 distinct CDR3 sequences, about 15% of them seen just once; the ten biggest clones take up less than 2%. Between the trimmed V and J ends, which lost 4 bases and 3 bases, there was a span of 10 bases. This CDR3 contains 13 residues. Germline assignment: CDR1 ENHRY and CDR2 SYGVKD. Described time point: patch test 1, 2 weeks after DPC sensitization. Treatment of the sample: therapeutic diphenylcyclopropenone sensitization with weekly scalp DPC. Blood sampling occurred before each patch-test application. This clonotype was found a few times.

The source material was whole blood, sampled in connection with sensitization to the hapten diphenylcyclopropenone (DPC). J is TRBJ2-7 and V is TRBV10-3; no reliable D call. The receptor comes from a woman aged 30 to 39 with alopecia areata. Some clones in this sample may be carry-over from other donors' samples. CDR3 residues: CAISVGAIYEQYF. The CDR3 DNA reads as TGTGCCATCAGTGTTGGAGCGATCTACGAGCAGTACTTC.